This TCR beta chain was identified during a study of T-cell memory formation after mild COVID-19. V was clipped by 1 base and J by 2 bases, with 5 bases between them. This CDR3 comprises 13 residues. Per germline, CDR1 SEHNR and CDR2 FQNEAQ (reference sequence). TCR alpha and TCR beta cDNA libraries carrying sample barcodes and UMIs were produced by 5'RACE using constant-segment primers. TCRdb processed the 5' RACE reads anew with MiXCR; each CDR3 protein has one entry. Of 170,000 or so distinct CDR3 sequences in the sample, roughly 30% were seen once. This clonotype appeared a few times. The receptor's source is an adult woman who had mild COVID-19 (a few samples of this study predate the infection). Cell type and time point are not known. The sample was PBMCs or a T cell subset sorted from them (not recorded which). V usage is TRBV7-9 and J usage is TRBJ2-5; D is unresolved. The CDR3 protein is CASSLEVQETQYF. The CDR3 DNA reads TGTGCCAGCAGCTTAGAAGTACAAGAGACCCAGTACTTC.